This T cell receptor (beta chain) was captured by sequencing in a study of blood T cells in healthy people across ages. Drawn from each donor were around 9.1 milliliters of peripheral blood. The length of the CDR3 is 16 residues. The V gene's germline CDR1 is SGHVS and CDR2 FQNEAQ. Findings and caveats of the study: Older individuals had lower TCR beta diversity per million T cells (the decline was roughly linear).

A second PCR of about 7 to 11 cycles used a sample-barcoded 5' primer and a J-beta primer mix. Each TCR beta cDNA got a 12-nucleotide random molecular identifier. Each CDR3 protein gets one entry after TCRdb re-called the 5' RACE reads with MiXCR. The sample shows around 1,000,000 distinct CDR3 sequences, 20% to 25% of them seen only once. In regard to this clonotype: Its antigen remains unknown.

These data also formed part of another study, on T cells of mothers and their children. That study reports: The overlap seen between related mothers and children slightly exceeded that of unrelated pairs, though not significantly.

The sequencing sample was made of blood. The clonotype was recovered from a girl aged 2-10 years in good health. The genes are TRBV7-8 and TRBJ2-5; 9 bases fit TRBD1. The DNA end favors TRBJ2-7, so the J call may be wrong. The CDR3 region has the DNA TGTGCCAGCAGCCCCCTTACAGGGGGCGCATATGACGAGCAGTACTTC. As protein: CASSPLTGGAYDEQYF.